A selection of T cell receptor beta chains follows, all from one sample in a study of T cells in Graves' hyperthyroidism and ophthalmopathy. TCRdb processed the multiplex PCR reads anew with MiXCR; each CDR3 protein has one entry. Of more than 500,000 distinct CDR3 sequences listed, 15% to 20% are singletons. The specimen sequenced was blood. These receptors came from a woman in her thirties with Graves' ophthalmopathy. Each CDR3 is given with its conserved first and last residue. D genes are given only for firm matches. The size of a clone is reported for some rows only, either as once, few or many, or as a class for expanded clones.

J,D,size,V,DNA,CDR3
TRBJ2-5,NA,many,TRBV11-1,TGTGCCAGCAGCGCCCTAGGAGGCCAAGAGACCCAGTACTTC,CASSALGGQETQYF
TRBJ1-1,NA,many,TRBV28,TGTGCCAGCAGTTTAACCTCGGGACCCAACACTGAAGCTTTCTTT,CASSLTSGPNTEAFF
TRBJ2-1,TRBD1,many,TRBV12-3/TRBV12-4,TGTGCCAGCAGTTTGGGACAGGGGGGTACGAGGCAGTTCTTC,CASSLGQGGTRQFF
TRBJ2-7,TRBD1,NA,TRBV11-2,TGTGCCAGCGAAAGGGGGCAGGGATCCCTCGAGCAGTACTTC,CASERGQGSLEQYF
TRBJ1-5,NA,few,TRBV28,TGTGCCCACGGGCCCGGAGGTCAGCCCCAGCATTTT,CAHGPGGQPQHF
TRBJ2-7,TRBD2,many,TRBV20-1,TGCAGTGCTACCCGAGCGGGAGAGGACGAGCAGTACTTC,CSATRAGEDEQYF
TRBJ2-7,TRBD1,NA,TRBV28,TGTGCCAGCAGTCCTGACAGGGTGAACGAGCAGTACTTC,CASSPDRVNEQYF
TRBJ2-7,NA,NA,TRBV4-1,TGCGCCAGCAGCCAAGATGGGGCCCTTGGGGACGAGCAGTACTTC,CASSQDGALGDEQYF
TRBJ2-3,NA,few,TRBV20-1,TGCAGTGCTAGGGGGAGTCTGGGAACAGATACGCAGTATTTT,CSARGSLGTDTQYF
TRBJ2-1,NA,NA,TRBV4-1,TGCGCCAGCAGCTTCCCCGCACGTGAGCAGTTCTTC,CASSFPAREQFF
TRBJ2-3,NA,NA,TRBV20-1,TGCAGTGCTAGAGGGGACGGTTACACAGATACGCAGTATTTT,CSARGDGYTDTQYF
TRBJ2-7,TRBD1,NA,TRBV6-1,TGTGCCAGCAGTGATGGGACAGGCTTCTACGAGCAGTACTTC,CASSDGTGFYEQYF
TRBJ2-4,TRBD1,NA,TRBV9,TGTGCCAGCAGCAGGGGGCTGGAAAACATTCAGTACTTC,CASSRGLENIQYF
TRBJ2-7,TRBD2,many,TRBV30,TGTGCCTACCAACCAGCGGGAGTTTACGAGCAGTACTTC,CAYQPAGVYEQYF
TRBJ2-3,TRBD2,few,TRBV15,TGTGCCACCAGCAGAGGGGGGGAGTCCAGGAGCGGGGGGACAGATACGCAGTATTTT,CATSRGGESRSGGTDTQYF
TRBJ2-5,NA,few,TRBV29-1,TGCAGCGTTGTAGGGACTGGGCCCAAAGAGACCCAGTACTTC,CSVVGTGPKETQYF
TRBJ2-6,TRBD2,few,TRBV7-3,TGTGCCAGCAGCTTAAGGGCTAGCGGGAGAGGGACTGGGGCCAACGTCCTGACTTTC,CASSLRASGRGTGANVLTF
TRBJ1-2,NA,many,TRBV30,TGTGCCTGGACTCCCTCTCCCAACTATGGCTACACCTTC,CAWTPSPNYGYTF
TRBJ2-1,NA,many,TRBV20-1,TGCAGTGCGCCACCGGGACTCGGAACCGGCAATGAGCAGTTCTTC,CSAPPGLGTGNEQFF
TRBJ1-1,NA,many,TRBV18,TGTGCCAGCTCACCCGCGGGGTTTGAAGCTTTCTTT,CASSPAGFEAFF
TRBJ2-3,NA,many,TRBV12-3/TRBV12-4,TGTGCCAGCAGTTACGTAGGAACAGGGCGGGGCACAGATACGCAGTATTTT,CASSYVGTGRGTDTQYF
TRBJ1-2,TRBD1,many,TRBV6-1,TGTGCCAGCAGCCCCTCGGACAGGGGCGGGTATGGCTACACCTTC,CASSPSDRGGYGYTF
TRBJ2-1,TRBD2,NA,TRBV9,TGTGCCAGCAGCCTAGTGGGGCTAGCGGGAGAGGGCAATGAGCAGTTCTTC,CASSLVGLAGEGNEQFF
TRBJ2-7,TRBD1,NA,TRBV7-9,TGTGCCAGCAGTCACACAGGGGACAGGGGAATCGAGCAGTACTTC,CASSHTGDRGIEQYF
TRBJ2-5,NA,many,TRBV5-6,TGTGCCAGCAGCTTGGGCCCAGGGGAGACCCAGTACTTC,CASSLGPGETQYF
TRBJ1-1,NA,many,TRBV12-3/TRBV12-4,TGTGCCAGCAGTCCCACGGGTGAAGCTTTCTTT,CASSPTGEAFF
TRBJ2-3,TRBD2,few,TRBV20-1,TGCAGTGCTGGCCCTTTACTAGCGGCGACAGATACGCAGTATTTT,CSAGPLLAATDTQYF
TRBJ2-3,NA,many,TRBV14,TGTGCCAGCAGCCAATTCACAGATACGCAGTATTTT,CASSQFTDTQYF
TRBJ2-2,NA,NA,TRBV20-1,TGCAGTGCTAGAGAGCGCCGGGGAACCGGGGAGCTGTTTTTT,CSARERRGTGELFF
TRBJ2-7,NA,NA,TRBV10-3,TGTGCCATCACCTTCGGGGGAAGCTCCTACGAGCAGTACTTC,CAITFGGSSYEQYF
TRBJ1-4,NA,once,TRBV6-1,TGTGCCAGCTCACGAGGGATTAATGAAAAACTGTTTTTT,CASSRGINEKLFF
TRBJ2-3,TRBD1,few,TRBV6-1,TGTGCCAGCACTTACGCTCCGGGACAGGGGACAGATACGCAGTATTTT,CASTYAPGQGTDTQYF
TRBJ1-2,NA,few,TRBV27,TGTGCCAGCAGGACGGCGGACAGCTTTTCCTATGGCTACACCTTC,CASRTADSFSYGYTF
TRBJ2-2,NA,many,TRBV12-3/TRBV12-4,TGTGCCAGCAGCCCCCCTTCCAGGGTGAACACCGGGGAGCTGTTTTTT,CASSPPSRVNTGELFF
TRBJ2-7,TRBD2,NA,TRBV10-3,TGTGCCATCAGTGATCCACTAGCGACTCCTGTCTACGAGCAGTACTTC,CAISDPLATPVYEQYF
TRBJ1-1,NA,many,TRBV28,TGTGCCAGCAGTTCCCACACTCGTACTGAAGCTTTCTTT,CASSSHTRTEAFF
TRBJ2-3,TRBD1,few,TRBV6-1,TGTGCCAGCAGCCCGGGACAGGGTATTAGGTCAGATACGCAGTATTTT,CASSPGQGIRSDTQYF
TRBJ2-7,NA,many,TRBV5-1,TGCGCCAGCAGCCCGGACTTGTTGAGCTCCTACGAGCAGTACTTC,CASSPDLLSSYEQYF
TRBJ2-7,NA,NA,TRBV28,TGTGCCAGCACAAGACAGGCCCCCTACGAGCAGTACTTC,CASTRQAPYEQYF
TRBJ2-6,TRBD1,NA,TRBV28,TGTGCCAGCAGTCTCCGACAGGGTTCAGGGGCCAACGTCCTGGCTTTC,CASSLRQGSGANVLAF
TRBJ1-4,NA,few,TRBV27,TGTGCCAGCAGTCCTCGGGTAACTAATGAAAAACTGTTTTTT,CASSPRVTNEKLFF
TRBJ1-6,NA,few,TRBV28,TGTGCCAGCAGGACCGTACAGGGCCAGGGTTCACCCCTCCACTTT,CASRTVQGQGSPLHF
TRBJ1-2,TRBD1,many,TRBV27,TGTGCCAGCAGTTTGGTGGCAGGGGGCGGCTACACCTTC,CASSLVAGGGYTF
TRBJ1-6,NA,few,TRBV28,TGTGCCAGCAGTTCCGGGGGATTGGGTAATTCACCCCTCCACTTT,CASSSGGLGNSPLHF
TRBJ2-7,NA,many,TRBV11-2,TGTGCCAGCAGCTATAGCGTGACTTATGGCTACGAGCAGTACTTC,CASSYSVTYGYEQYF
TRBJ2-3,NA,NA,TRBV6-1,TGTGCCAGCAGTTGGGCTGCCACAGATACGCAGTATTTT,CASSWAATDTQYF
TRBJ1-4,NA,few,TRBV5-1,TGCGCCAGCAGCCCGGAGTTGCAGGAAAAACTGTTTTTT,CASSPELQEKLFF
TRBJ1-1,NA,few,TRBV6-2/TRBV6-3,TGTGCCAGCAGTAAACGACCATCGGGGGTGAACACTGAAGCTTTCTTT,CASSKRPSGVNTEAFF
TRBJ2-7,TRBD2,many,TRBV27,TGTGCCAGCAGTTTCGGACTAGCGGGAGCCTACGAGCAGTACTTC,CASSFGLAGAYEQYF
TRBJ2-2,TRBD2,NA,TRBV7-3,TGTGCCAGCAGCTTAATCGGGACTAGCGGGAACCGGGAGCTGTTTTTT,CASSLIGTSGNRELFF
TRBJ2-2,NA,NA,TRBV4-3,TGCGCCAGCAGCCAAGAGTGGGGCGGGGAGCTGTTTTTT,CASSQEWGGELFF
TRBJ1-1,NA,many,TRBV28,TGTGCCAGTTTGGGGGTGTCGCGGGTGAGGGTCCCGAACACTGAAGCTTTCTTT,CASLGVSRVRVPNTEAFF
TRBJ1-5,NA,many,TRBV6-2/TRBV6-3,TGTGCCAGCAGTTACGGGGGGGCCCGATGGCCCCAGCATTTT,CASSYGGARWPQHF
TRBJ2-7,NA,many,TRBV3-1,TGTGCCAGCAGCCCCAGATCGTGGGTTTACGAGCAGTACTTC,CASSPRSWVYEQYF
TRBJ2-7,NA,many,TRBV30,TGTGCCTGGAGTGACGGGACCTACGAGCAGTACTTC,CAWSDGTYEQYF
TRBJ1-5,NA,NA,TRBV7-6,TGTGCCAGCAGCTTAGAGGCTTCGGGGACACGGAATCAGCCCCAGCATTTT,CASSLEASGTRNQPQHF